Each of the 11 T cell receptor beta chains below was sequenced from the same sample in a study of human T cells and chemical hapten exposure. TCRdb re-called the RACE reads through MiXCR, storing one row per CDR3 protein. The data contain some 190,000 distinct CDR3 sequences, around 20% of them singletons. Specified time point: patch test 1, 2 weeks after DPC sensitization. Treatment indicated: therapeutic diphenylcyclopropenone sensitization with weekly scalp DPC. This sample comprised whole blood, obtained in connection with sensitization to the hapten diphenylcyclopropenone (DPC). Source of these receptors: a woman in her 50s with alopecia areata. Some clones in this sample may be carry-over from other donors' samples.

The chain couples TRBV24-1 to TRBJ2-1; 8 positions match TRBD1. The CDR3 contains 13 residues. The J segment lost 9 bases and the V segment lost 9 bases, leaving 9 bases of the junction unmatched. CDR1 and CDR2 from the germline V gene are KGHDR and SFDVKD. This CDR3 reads CATDRTGGGEQFF. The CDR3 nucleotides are TGTGCCACCGATAGAACAGGGGGAGGTGAGCAGTTCTTC.

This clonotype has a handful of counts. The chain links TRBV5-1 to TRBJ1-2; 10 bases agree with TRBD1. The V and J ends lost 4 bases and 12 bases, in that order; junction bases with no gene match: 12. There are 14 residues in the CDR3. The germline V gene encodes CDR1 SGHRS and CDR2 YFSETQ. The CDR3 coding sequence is TGCGCCAGCAGCCCTAGTCGGGACAGGGGTTTACACACCTTC. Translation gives CASSPSRDRGLHTF.

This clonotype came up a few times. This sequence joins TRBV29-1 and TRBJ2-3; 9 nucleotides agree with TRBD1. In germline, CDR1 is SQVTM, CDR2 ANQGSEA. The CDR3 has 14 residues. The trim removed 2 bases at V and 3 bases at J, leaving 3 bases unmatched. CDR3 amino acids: CSVELDRGTDTQYF. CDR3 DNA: TGCAGCGTTGAACTGGACAGGGGTACAGATACGCAGTATTTT.

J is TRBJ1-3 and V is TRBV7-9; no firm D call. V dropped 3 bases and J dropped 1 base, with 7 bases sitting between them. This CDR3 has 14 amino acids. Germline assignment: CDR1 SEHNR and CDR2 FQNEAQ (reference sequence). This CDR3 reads CASSFSRSGNTIYF. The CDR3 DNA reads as TGTGCCAGCAGCTTCTCACGTTCTGGAAACACCATATATTTT.

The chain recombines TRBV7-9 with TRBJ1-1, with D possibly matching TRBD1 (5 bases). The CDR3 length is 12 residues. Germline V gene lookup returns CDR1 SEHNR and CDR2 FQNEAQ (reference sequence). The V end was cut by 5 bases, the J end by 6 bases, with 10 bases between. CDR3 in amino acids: CASSGDSSEAFF. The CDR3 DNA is TGTGCCAGCAGCGGTGACAGCTCTGAAGCTTTCTTT.

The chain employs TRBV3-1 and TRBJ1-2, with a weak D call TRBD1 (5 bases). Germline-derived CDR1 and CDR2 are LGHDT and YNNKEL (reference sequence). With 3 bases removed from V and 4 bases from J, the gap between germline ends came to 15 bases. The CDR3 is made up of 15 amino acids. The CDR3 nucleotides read TGTGCCAGCAGCCACCCAGGGAACTCGGGCTATGGCTACACCTTC. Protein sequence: CASSHPGNSGYGYTF.

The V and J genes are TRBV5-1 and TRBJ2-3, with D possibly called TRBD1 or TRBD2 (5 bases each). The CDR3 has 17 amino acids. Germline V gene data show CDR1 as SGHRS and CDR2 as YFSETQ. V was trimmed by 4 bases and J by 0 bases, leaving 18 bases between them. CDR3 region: CASSLLGTDSSTDTQYF. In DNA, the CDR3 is TGCGCCAGCAGCCTCCTGGGGACGGACTCTAGCACAGATACGCAGTATTTT.

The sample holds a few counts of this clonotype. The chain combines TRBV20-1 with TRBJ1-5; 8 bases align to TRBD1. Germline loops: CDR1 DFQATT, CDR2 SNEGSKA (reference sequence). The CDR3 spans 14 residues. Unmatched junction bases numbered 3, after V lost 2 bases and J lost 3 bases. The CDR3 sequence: CSARLGQVNQPQHF. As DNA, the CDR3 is TGCAGTGCTAGACTGGGACAGGTCAATCAGCCCCAGCATTTT.

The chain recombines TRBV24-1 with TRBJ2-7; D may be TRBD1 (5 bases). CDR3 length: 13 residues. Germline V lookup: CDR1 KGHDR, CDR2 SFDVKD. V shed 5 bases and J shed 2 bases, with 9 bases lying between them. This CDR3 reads CATSAGSTYEQYF. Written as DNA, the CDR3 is TGTGCCACCAGTGCAGGGTCTACCTACGAGCAGTACTTC.

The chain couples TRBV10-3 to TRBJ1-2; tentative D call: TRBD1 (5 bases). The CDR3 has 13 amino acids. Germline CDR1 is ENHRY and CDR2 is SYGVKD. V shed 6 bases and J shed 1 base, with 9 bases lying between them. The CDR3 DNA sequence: TGTGCCATCAGGGAGACAGATAACTATGGCTACACCTTC. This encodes CAIRETDNYGYTF.

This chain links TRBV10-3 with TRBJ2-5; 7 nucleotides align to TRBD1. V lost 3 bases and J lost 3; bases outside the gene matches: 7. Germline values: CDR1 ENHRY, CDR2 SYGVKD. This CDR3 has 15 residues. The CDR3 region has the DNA TGTGCCATCAGTGATTACAGACAGGGAGAAGAGACCCAGTACTTC. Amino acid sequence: CAISDYRQGEETQYF.